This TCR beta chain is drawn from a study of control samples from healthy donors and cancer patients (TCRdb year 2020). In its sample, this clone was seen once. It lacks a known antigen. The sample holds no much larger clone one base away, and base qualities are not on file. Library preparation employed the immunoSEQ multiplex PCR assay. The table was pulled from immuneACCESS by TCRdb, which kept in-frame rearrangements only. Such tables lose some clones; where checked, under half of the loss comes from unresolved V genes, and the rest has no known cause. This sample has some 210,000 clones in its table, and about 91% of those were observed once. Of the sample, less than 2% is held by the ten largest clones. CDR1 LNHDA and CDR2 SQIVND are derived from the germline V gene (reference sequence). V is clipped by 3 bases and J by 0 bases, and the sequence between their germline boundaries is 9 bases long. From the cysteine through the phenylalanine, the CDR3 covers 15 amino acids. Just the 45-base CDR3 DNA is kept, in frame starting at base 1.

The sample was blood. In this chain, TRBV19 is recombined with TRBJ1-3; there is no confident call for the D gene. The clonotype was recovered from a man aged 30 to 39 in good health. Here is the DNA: TGTGCCAGTAGTATCCCCGCCGGCTCTGGAAACACCATATATTTT. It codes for CASSIPAGSGNTIYF.